Below are 15 T cell receptor beta chains sequenced from a single sample in a study of blood T cell repertoires in COVID-19. Profiled with immunoSEQ multiplex PCR; TCRdb holds only in-frame clones, not every one. This sample has hundreds of thousands of clones, with around 85% found just once. The specimen sequenced was peripheral blood. The receptors shown here come from a man in his forties with acute or convalescent COVID-19.

This clone was found once. The chain uses TRBV7-3 and TRBJ2-5; D perhaps matches TRBD1 (6 bases). This CDR3 region has 14 residues. Trimming removed 4 bases from V and 1 base from J, with 10 bases in between. The germline V gene encodes CDR1 SGHTA and CDR2 FQGTGA. The CDR3 coding sequence is TGTGCCAGCAGCTCGACAGGTCCCCAAGAGACCCAGTACTTC. As protein: CASSSTGPQETQYF.

The chain links TRBV2 to TRBJ2-7; 7 bases fit TRBD1. The V gene end was trimmed by 6 bases and the J gene end by 2 bases; junction bases not matched to a gene: 10. This CDR3 has 15 residues. Germline values: CDR1 SNHLY, CDR2 FYNNEI. DNA for the CDR3: TGTGCCAGCAGCCCAGGGGGATTAAGGGCCTACGAGCAGTACTTC. Amino acid sequence: CASSPGGLRAYEQYF.

V is TRBV27 and J is TRBJ2-5; 14 bases align to TRBD2. Trimming took 6 bases from V and 4 from J; bases not matched to a gene: 10. CDR3 length: 17 amino acids. From germline, CDR1 is MNHEY and CDR2 SMNVEV (reference sequence). The CDR3 region is CASRKGTSGSLGETQYF. CDR3 sequence (DNA): TGTGCCAGCAGAAAAGGGACTAGCGGGAGTCTTGGAGAGACCCAGTACTTC.

The V gene is TRBV4-3, the J gene TRBJ2-1; a possible D gene is TRBD2 (5 bases). Germline CDR1 and CDR2: LGHNA and YSLEER. V shed 3 bases and J shed 9 bases, with 12 bases lying between them. CDR3 size: 13 residues. The CDR3 here is CASSQLAFAEQFF. The CDR3 nucleotides are TGCGCCAGCAGCCAGTTAGCGTTCGCTGAGCAGTTCTTC.

The chain joins TRBV6-5 to TRBJ2-1; D possibly corresponds to TRBD1 (6 bases). The CDR3 sequence is 15 residues long. Trimming took off 4 bases at V and 4 bases at J, with 14 bases between the two ends. Germline V gene lookup returns CDR1 MNHEY and CDR2 SVGAGI. The DNA of the CDR3 is TGTGCCAGCAGTTTCGGACAGTCATCTTACAATGAGCAGTTCTTC. The encoded protein is CASSFGQSSYNEQFF.

The chain recombines TRBV15 with TRBJ2-1; D is possibly TRBD2 (6 bases). The V end lost 1 base, the J end lost 2 bases, and 12 bases lay between the germline ends. CDR1 and CDR2 (germline): LNHNV, YYDKDF (reference sequence). The CDR3 has 16 amino acids. This CDR3 reads CATSRARDSPYNEQFF. The DNA for the CDR3 is TGTGCCACCAGCAGAGCTAGGGACTCCCCCTACAATGAGCAGTTCTTC.

This chain uses TRBV19 with TRBJ2-3; D might be TRBD2 (5 bases). Trimming took 3 bases from V and 5 from J, leaving 12 bases between them. CDR1 and CDR2 (germline): LNHDA, SQIVND (reference sequence). The CDR3 extends over 14 amino acids. CDR3: CASSMKERGDTQYF. In DNA form, the CDR3 reads TGTGCCAGTAGTATGAAAGAACGGGGAGATACGCAGTATTTT.

On this clone: This sample includes further DNA sequences coding for the same CDR3. The chain carries TRBV5-1 and TRBJ1-3; TRBD1 might be the D (6 bases). Per the germline V gene, CDR1 is SGHRS and CDR2 is YFSETQ. The V and J ends lost 1 base and 1 base respectively, with 6 bases between them. This CDR3 spans 14 amino acids. Written as DNA, the CDR3 is TGCGCCAGCAGCTTGACAGGGTCTGGAAACACCATATATTTT. Translated: CASSLTGSGNTIYF.

V and J are TRBV7-6 and TRBJ2-3; 11 bases are shared with TRBD2. V was clipped by 1 base and J by 0 bases; unmatched bases: 6. The V gene's germline CDR1 is SGHVS and CDR2 FNYEAQ. The CDR3 length is 18 residues. The chain's CDR3 is CASSLGPTSGRSTDTQYF. CDR3 nucleotide sequence: TGTGCCAGCAGCTTAGGGCCAACTAGCGGGAGAAGCACAGATACGCAGTATTTT.

The chain couples TRBV7-2 to TRBJ2-7; D is perhaps TRBD1 (6 bases). Germline values: CDR1 SGHTA, CDR2 FQGNSA. The CDR3 is made up of 14 amino acids. V was shortened by 0 bases and J by 4 bases, with 10 bases between the two germline ends. The CDR3: CASSLAGRGYEQYF. The DNA for the CDR3 is TGTGCCAGCAGCTTAGCTGGCAGGGGTTACGAGCAGTACTTC.

This clone was observed a handful of times. The chain is built from TRBV5-4 and TRBJ2-2; the match to TRBD2 covers 8 bases. Germline CDR1 reads SGHNT; CDR2 reads YYREEE (reference sequence). Trimming cost V 4 bases and J 6 bases; bases outside gene matches: 8. This CDR3 spans 15 amino acids. Written as DNA, the CDR3 is TGTGCCAGCAGCGTCGTAAGCGGGGGTGCCGGGGAGCTGTTTTTT. Translated, it gives CASSVVSGGAGELFF.

The V gene is TRBV2, the J gene TRBJ2-7; 7 bases are a match to TRBD2. CDR1 SNHLY and CDR2 FYNNEI come from the germline V gene. Germline trimming cut 6 bases from V and 2 bases from J; bases unmatched to any gene: 1. The CDR3 has 12 residues. The CDR3 is CASRGLPYEQYF. The CDR3 bases are TGTGCCAGCAGGGGACTACCCTACGAGCAGTACTTC.

The chain employs TRBV6-6 and TRBJ1-6, with a weak D call TRBD1 (5 bases). V was clipped by 6 bases and J by 7 bases, with 16 bases between them. CDR3 length: 15 residues. Germline CDR1 and CDR2: MNHNY and SVGAGI (reference sequence). CDR3 sequence reads: CASSQRGLRNSPLHF. The CDR3, as DNA: TGTGCCAGCAGCCAGCGGGGACTGAGGAATTCACCCCTCCACTTT.

The chain employs TRBV23-1 and TRBJ2-7; D possibly corresponds to TRBD1 (6 bases). TRBV23-1 is an open reading frame whose function is uncertain. CDR3 length: 15 residues. Deletions cut 1 base from V and 1 base from J, with 11 bases between. The CDR3 nucleotides read TGCGCCAGCAGTCAATTAGGACAGTCTTCCTACGAGCAGTACTTC. It encodes CASSQLGQSSYEQYF.

The V call is TRBV28, the J call TRBJ2-1; 10 nucleotides agree with TRBD2. CDR1 is MDHEN, CDR2 SYDVKM, per germline. The ends lost 3 bases at V and 6 bases at J; junction bases unmatched: 5. There are 15 residues in the CDR3. The CDR3 nucleotides are TGTGCCAGCAGTTTCAGCCTAGCGGGAGTCAATGAGCAGTTCTTC. This translates into CASSFSLAGVNEQFF.